The clone carrying this T cell receptor beta chain was observed many times. The data were obtained in a study of T cell repertoires in cytomegalovirus infection. MiXCR, run by TCRdb on the reads, gives a single entry per CDR3 protein. Counted here are a few hundred thousand distinct CDR3 sequences, 8% to 9.5% occurring once; the ten biggest clones make up roughly 15%. This receptor was taken from a human donor in good health (CMV status not recorded). Some clones in this sample may be carry-over from other donors' samples. The sample was PBMCs.

Here the CDR3 reads CASGLAGVGQETQYF. The DNA of the CDR3 is TGTGCCAGTGGACTAGCGGGAGTCGGTCAAGAGACCCAGTACTTC. The genes are TRBV19 and TRBJ2-5; 13 bases map to TRBD2. The trim removed 8 bases at V and 2 bases at J, leaving 5 bases unmatched. In germline, CDR1 is LNHDA, CDR2 SQIVND (reference sequence). The CDR3 contains 15 residues.